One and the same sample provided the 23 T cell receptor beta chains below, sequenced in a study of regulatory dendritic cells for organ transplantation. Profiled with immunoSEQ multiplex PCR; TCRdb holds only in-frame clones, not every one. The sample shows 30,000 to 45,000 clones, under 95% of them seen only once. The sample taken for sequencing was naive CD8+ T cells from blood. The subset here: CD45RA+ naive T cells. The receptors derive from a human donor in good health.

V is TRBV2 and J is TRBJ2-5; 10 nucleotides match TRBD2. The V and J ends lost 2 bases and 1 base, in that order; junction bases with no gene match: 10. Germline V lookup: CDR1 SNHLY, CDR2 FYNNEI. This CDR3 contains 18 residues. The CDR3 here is CASSEWWASGGTQETQYF. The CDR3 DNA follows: TGTGCCAGCAGTGAATGGTGGGCTAGCGGGGGTACCCAAGAGACCCAGTACTTC.

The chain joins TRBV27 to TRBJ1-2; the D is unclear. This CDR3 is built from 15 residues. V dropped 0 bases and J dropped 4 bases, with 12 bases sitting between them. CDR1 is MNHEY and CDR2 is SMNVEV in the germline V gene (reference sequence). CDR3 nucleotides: TGTGCCAGCAGTTTATCACACACCAGCGGCTATGGCTACACCTTC. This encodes CASSLSHTSGYGYTF.

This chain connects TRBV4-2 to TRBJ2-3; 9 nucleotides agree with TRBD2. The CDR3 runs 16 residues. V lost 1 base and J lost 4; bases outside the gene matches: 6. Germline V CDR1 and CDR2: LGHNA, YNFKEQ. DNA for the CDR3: TGTGCCAGCAGCCAAGTGGCTAGCGGGACCGCAGATACGCAGTATTTT. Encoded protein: CASSQVASGTADTQYF.

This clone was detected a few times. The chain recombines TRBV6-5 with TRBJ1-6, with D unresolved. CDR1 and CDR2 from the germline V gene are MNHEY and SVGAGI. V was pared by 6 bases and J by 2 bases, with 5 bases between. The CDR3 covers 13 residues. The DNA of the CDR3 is TGTGCCAGCAGGGATCCCTATAATTCACCCCTCCACTTT. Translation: CASRDPYNSPLHF.

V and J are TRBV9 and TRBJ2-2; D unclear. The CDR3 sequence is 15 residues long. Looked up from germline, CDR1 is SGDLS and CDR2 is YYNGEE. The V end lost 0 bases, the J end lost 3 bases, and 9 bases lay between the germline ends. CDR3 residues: CASSVEGAHTGELFF. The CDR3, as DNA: TGTGCCAGCAGCGTAGAGGGTGCTCACACCGGGGAGCTGTTTTTT.

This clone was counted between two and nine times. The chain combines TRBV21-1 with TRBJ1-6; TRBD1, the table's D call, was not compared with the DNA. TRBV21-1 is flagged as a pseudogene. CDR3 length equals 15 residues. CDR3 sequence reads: CASSHGQGDNSPLHF. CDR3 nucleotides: TGTGCCAGCAGCCACGGACAGGGGGATAATTCACCCCTCCACTTT.

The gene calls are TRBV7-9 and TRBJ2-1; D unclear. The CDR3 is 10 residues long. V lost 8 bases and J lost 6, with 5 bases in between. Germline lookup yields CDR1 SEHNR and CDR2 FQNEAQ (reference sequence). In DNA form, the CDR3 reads TGTGCCAGCGCGCTCAATGAGCAGTTCTTC. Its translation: CASALNEQFF.

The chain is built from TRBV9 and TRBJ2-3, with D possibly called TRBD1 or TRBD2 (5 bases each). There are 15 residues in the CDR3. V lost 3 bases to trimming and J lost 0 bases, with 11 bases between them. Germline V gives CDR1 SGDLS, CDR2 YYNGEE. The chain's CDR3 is CASSAGAASTDTQYF. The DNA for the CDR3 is TGTGCCAGCAGCGCCGGGGCAGCTAGCACAGATACGCAGTATTTT.

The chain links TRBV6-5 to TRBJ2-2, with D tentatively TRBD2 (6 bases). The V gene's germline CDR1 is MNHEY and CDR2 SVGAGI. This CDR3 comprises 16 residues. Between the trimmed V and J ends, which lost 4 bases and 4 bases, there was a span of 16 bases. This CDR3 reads CASSSFLQGGTGELFF. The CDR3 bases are TGTGCCAGCAGTTCCTTCCTTCAGGGAGGCACCGGGGAGCTGTTTTTT.

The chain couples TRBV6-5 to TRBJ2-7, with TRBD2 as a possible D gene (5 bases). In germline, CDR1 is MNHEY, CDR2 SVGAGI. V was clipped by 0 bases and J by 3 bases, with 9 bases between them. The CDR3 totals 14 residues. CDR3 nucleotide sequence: TGTGCCAGCAGTTACTCGGCCGAGGGCTACGAGCAGTACTTC. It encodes CASSYSAEGYEQYF.

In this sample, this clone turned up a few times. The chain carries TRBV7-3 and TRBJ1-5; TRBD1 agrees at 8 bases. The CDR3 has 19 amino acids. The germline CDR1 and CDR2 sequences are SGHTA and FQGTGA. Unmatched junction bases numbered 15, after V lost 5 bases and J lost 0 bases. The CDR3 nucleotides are TGTGCCAGCAGCCTCATCAAGGACAGGGAAAAATATAGCAATCAGCCCCAGCATTTT. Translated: CASSLIKDREKYSNQPQHF.

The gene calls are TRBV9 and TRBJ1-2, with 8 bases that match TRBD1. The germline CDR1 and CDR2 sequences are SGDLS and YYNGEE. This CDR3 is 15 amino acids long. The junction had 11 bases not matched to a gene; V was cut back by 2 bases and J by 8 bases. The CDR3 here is CASSVGGQGRRGYTF. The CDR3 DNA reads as TGTGCCAGCAGCGTCGGAGGACAGGGAAGGAGGGGCTACACCTTC. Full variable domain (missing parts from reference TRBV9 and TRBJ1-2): DSGVTQTPKHLITATGQRVTLRCSPRSGDLSVYWYQQSLDQGLQFLIQYYNGEERAKGNILERFSAQQFPDLHSELNLSSLELGDSALYFCASSVGGQGRRGYTFGSGTRLTVV.

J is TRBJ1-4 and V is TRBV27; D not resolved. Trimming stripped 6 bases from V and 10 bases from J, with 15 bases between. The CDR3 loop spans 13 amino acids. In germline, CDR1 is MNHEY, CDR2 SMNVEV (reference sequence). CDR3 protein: CASSTGASGKLFF. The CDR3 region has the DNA TGTGCCAGCAGCACGGGAGCGTCGGGAAAACTGTTTTTT.

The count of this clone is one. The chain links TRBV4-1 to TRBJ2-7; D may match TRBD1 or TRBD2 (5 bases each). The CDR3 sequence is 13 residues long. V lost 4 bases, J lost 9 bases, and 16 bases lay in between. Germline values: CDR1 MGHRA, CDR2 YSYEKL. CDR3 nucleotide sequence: TGCGCCAGCAGCCTTCAGGGCCGGGACGGGCAGTACTTC. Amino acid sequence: CASSLQGRDGQYF.

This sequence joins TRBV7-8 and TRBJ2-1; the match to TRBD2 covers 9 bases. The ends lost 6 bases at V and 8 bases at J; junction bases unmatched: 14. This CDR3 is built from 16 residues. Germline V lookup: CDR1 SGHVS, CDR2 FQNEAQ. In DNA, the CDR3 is TGTGCCAGCAGTCAGGTCGTAATAGCGGGAGCCCATGAGCAGTTCTTC. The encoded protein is CASSQVVIAGAHEQFF. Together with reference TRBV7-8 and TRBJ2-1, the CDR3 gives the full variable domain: GAGVSQSPRYKVAKRGQDVALRCDPISGHVSLFWYQQALGQGPEFLTYFQNEAQLDKSGLPSDRFFAERPEGSVSTLKIQRTQQEDSAVYLCASSQVVIAGAHEQFFGPGTRLTVL.

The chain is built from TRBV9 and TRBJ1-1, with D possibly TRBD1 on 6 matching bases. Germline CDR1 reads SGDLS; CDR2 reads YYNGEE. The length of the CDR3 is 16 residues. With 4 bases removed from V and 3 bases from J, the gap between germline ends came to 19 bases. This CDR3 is CASSLPREGEHTEAFF. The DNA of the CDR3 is TGTGCCAGCAGCCTCCCTCGGGAGGGGGAGCACACTGAAGCTTTCTTT.

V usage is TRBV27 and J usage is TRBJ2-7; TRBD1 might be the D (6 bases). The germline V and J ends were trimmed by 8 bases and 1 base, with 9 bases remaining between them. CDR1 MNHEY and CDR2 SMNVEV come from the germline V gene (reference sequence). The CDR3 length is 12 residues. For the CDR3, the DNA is TGTGCCAGCGGTACAGGGTCCTACGAGCAGTACTTC. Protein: CASGTGSYEQYF.

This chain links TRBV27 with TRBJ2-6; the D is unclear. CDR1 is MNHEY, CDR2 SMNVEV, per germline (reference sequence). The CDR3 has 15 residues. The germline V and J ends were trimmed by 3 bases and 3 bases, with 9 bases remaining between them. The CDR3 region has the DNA TGTGCCAGCAGTTTGGCCGGCATTGGGGCCAACGTCCTGACTTTC. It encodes CASSLAGIGANVLTF.

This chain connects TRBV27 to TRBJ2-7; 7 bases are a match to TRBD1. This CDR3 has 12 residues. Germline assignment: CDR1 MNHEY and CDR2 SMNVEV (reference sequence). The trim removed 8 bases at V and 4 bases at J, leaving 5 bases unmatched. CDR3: CASWDSQYEQYF. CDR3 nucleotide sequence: TGTGCCAGCTGGGACAGTCAATACGAGCAGTACTTC.

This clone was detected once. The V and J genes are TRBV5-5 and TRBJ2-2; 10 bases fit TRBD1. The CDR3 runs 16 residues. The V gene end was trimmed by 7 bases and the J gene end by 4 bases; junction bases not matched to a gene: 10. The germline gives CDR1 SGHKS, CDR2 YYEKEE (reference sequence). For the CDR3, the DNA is TGTGCCAGCGGACTGGGACAGGGGATAAGCACCGGGGAGCTGTTTTTT. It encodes CASGLGQGISTGELFF.

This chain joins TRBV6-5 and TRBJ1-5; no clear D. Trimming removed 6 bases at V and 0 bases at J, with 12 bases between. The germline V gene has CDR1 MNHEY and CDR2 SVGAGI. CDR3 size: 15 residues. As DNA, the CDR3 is TGTGCCAGCAGGCGACTGGGCTATAGCAATCAGCCCCAGCATTTT. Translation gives CASRRLGYSNQPQHF.

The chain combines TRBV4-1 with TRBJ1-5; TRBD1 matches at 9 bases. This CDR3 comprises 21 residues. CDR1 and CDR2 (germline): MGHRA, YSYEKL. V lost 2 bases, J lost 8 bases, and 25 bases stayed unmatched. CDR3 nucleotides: TGCGCCAGCAGCCAAAGTATCCCGGGACAGGGCCATGTTTTCTCATTAGAGCCCCAGCATTTT. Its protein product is CASSQSIPGQGHVFSLEPQHF.

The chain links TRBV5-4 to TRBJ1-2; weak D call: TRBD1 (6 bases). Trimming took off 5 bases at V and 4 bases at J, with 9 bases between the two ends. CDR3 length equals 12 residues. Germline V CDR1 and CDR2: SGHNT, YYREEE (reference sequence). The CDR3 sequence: CASRQGGYGYTF. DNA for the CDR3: TGTGCCAGCAGACAGGGAGGCTATGGCTACACCTTC. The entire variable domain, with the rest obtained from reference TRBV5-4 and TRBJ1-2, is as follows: ETGVTQSPTHLIKTRGQQVTLRCSSQSGHNTVSWYQQALGQGPQFIFQYYREEENGRGNFPPRFSGLQFPNYSSELNVNALELDDSALYLCASRQGGYGYTFGSGTRLTVV.